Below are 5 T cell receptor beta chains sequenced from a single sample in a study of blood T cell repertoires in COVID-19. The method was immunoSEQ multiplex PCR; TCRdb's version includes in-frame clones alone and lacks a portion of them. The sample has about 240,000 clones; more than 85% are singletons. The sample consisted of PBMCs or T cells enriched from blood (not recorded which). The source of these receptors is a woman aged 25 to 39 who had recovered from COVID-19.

CDR3 sequence: CASSGSGTSGRYEQYF. The CDR3 DNA reads TGTGCCAGCAGTGGCTCCGGGACTAGCGGGAGATACGAGCAGTACTTC. V usage is TRBV6-1 and J usage is TRBJ2-7; TRBD2 matches 14 bases. The germline V gene has CDR1 MNHNS and CDR2 SASEGT. Trimming took 4 bases from V and 4 from J; bases not matched to a gene: 6. The CDR3 length is 16 residues.

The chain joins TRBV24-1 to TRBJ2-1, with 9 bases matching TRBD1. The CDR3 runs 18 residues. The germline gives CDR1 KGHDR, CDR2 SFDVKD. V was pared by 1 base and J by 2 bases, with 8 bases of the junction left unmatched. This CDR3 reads CATSDFITGTGTYNEQFF. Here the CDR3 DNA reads TGTGCCACCAGTGATTTTATAACCGGGACAGGGACCTACAATGAGCAGTTCTTC.

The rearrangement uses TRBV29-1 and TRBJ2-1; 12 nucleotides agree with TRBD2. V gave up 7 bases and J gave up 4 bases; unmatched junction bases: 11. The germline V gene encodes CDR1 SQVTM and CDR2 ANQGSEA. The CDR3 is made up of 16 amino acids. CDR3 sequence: CSALVASGRGYNEQFF. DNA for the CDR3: TGCAGCGCCCTCGTGGCTAGCGGGAGGGGGTACAATGAGCAGTTCTTC.

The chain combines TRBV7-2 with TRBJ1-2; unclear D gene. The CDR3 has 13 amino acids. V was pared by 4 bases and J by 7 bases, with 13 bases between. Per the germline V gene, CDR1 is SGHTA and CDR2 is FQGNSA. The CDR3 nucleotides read TGTGCCAGCAGCTCAAACTACATAGGTGGCTACACCTTC. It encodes CASSSNYIGGYTF.

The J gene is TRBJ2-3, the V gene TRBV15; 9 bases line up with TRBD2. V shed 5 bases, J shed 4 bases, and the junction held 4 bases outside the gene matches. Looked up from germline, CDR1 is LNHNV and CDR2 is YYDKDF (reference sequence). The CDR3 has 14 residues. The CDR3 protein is CATSEREVSDTQYF. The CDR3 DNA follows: TGTGCCACCAGCGAGCGGGAGGTCTCAGATACGCAGTATTTT.